This TCR beta chain is from a study of blood T cell repertoires in COVID-19. Germline V gene data show CDR1 as SGHNT and CDR2 as YYREEE (reference sequence). J was trimmed by 0 bases and V by 4 bases; bases with no gene match: 6. This CDR3 has 16 amino acids. The table came from immunoSEQ multiplex PCR; TCRdb's copy has only in-frame clones and leaves some out. This sample has about 190,000 clones; 80% to 85% occur once, and the top ten carry around 6.1%. The V call is TRBV5-4, the J call TRBJ2-1; 8 bases are a match to TRBD2. The TCR originated in a middle-aged woman with acute or convalescent COVID-19. The sample taken for sequencing was peripheral blood. CDR3 in DNA: TGTGCCAGCAGCCCTCGACTAGCGCACTCCTACAATGAGCAGTTCTTC. It specifies CASSPRLAHSYNEQFF.